The T cell receptor beta chain described here comes from a study of PD-L1 blockade in urothelial cancer. Study background: Blood underwent analysis 3 weeks (second dose) and 6 weeks after treatment began.

For each patient, 1 to 8 samples were obtained, pretreatment and on-treatment. The CDR3 loop spans 15 amino acids. The V gene end was trimmed by 3 bases and the J gene end by 4 bases; junction bases not matched to a gene: 4. Germline V CDR1 and CDR2: SGHRS, YFSETQ. Added to each PCR by spiking were synthetic TCR analog templates. Libraries were prepared by immunoSEQ multiplex PCR; TCRdb keeps only in-frame clonotypes and omits some of them. The table records over 15,000 clones, 87% of them present only once. The rearrangement uses TRBV5-1 and TRBJ2-1, with 10 bases that match TRBD2. The sequence was collected from a man aged 45 to 65 with urothelial cancer. The sample consisted of PBMCs, taken around atezolizumab (anti-PD-L1) treatment. CDR3 in DNA: TGCGCCAGCAGCTCGTCTAGCGGGGGATACAATGAGCAGTTCTTC. Its protein is CASSSSSGGYNEQFF.